The 22 T cell receptor beta chains presented below share a single source sample, sequenced in a study of T-cell memory formation after mild COVID-19. TCRdb reanalysed the 5' RACE reads using MiXCR and keeps one entry per CDR3 protein. Counted here are some 190,000 distinct CDR3 sequences, approximately 20% occurring once; the ten biggest clones make up roughly 2.6%. The sequenced material came from PBMCs or a T cell subset sorted from them (not recorded which). These receptors were taken from an adult woman who had mild COVID-19 (a few samples of this study predate the infection). Cell type and time point are not known.

This chain connects TRBV7-3 to TRBJ2-2, with 8 bases fitting TRBD1. Trimming at V came to 1 base and at J to 3 bases, leaving 13 bases not matched to a gene. CDR3 length equals 19 residues. Germline V lookup: CDR1 SGHTA, CDR2 FQGTGA. The CDR3 sequence: CASSLKSPTGAYYTGELFF. The CDR3 DNA follows: TGTGCCAGCAGCTTAAAATCCCCGACAGGGGCGTACTACACCGGGGAGCTGTTTTTT.

This clonotype was detected ten times or more. The J gene is TRBJ2-1, the V gene TRBV12-3 or TRBV12-4; TRBD2 agrees at 9 bases. CDR3 length equals 16 residues. The ends lost 7 bases at V and 4 bases at J; junction bases unmatched: 11. CDR3 DNA sequence: TGTGCCAGCATAAAAGGGGCGGGAGGGACTTACAATGAGCAGTTCTTC. Translating it yields CASIKGAGGTYNEQFF.

CDR3 coding DNA: TGTGCCAGCAGATCCCCGACAGTGAACACTGAAGCTTTCTTT. Translation: CASRSPTVNTEAFF. The chain recombines TRBV6-5 with TRBJ1-1, with D tentatively TRBD1 (5 bases). Trimming removed 6 bases from V and 0 bases from J, with 11 bases in between. From germline, CDR1 is MNHEY and CDR2 SVGAGI. The CDR3 sequence is 14 residues long.

The chain uses TRBV7-8 and TRBJ2-2; 7 bases are shared with TRBD2. The CDR3 consists of 14 residues. Germline lookup yields CDR1 SGHVS and CDR2 FQNEAQ. V dropped 5 bases and J dropped 6; count of bases not matched to a gene: 6. The CDR3 spells CASSHREVAGELFF. The CDR3 DNA is TGTGCCAGCAGCCACCGGGAGGTCGCCGGGGAGCTGTTTTTT.

This clonotype was seen a handful of times. The V gene is TRBV29-1, the J gene TRBJ2-7, with D perhaps TRBD1 (6 bases). Trimming cost V 5 bases and J 2 bases, with 10 bases left between them. Germline CDR1 SQVTM, CDR2 ANQGSEA. The CDR3 extends over 12 amino acids. CDR3 region: CSVRDTPYEQYF. The CDR3, as DNA: TGCAGCGTTCGGGACACCCCCTACGAGCAGTACTTC.

The V gene is TRBV7-9, the J gene TRBJ2-1, with 7 positions matching TRBD2. The CDR3 sequence is 14 residues long. The V gene's germline CDR1 is SEHNR and CDR2 FQNEAQ (reference sequence). Unmatched junction bases numbered 2, after V lost 0 bases and J lost 6 bases. The CDR3 loop reads CASSLAGGFNEQFF. CDR3 DNA sequence: TGTGCCAGCAGCTTAGCGGGAGGGTTCAATGAGCAGTTCTTC.

This clonotype has just a few counts. The rearrangement links TRBV20-1 to TRBJ2-2; perhaps TRBD1 as D (5 bases). V dropped 5 bases and J dropped 0 bases, with 13 bases sitting between them. The germline V gene has CDR1 DFQATT and CDR2 SNEGSKA (reference sequence). CDR3 length equals 15 residues. The CDR3 loop reads CSASRQPTNTGELFF. CDR3 nucleotides: TGCAGTGCTTCCCGACAGCCAACGAACACCGGGGAGCTGTTTTTT.

J is TRBJ1-6 and V is TRBV20-1; D gene unclear. This CDR3 comprises 14 residues. The V and J ends lost 3 bases and 0 bases respectively, with 6 bases between them. Germline CDR1 is DFQATT and CDR2 is SNEGSKA (reference sequence). The CDR3 DNA reads as TGCAGTGCTAGGGACGGCTCCTATAATTCACCCCTCCACTTT. The encoded protein is CSARDGSYNSPLHF.

This clonotype was seen many times. The chain is built from TRBV12-3 or TRBV12-4 and TRBJ2-3, with 12 bases identical to TRBD2. V gave up 4 bases and J gave up 1 base; unmatched junction bases: 12. The CDR3 covers 19 residues. For the CDR3, the DNA is TGTGCCAGCAGTTCACCGACTAGCGGGAGTTGGAGACGCACAGATACGCAGTATTTT. Amino acid sequence: CASSSPTSGSWRRTDTQYF.

V gene TRBV30 combines with J gene TRBJ2-2; no clear D gene. The CDR3 sequence is 14 residues long. Trimming stripped 5 bases from V and 4 bases from J, with 14 bases between. Germline-derived CDR1 and CDR2 are GTSNPN and SVGIG (reference sequence). CDR3 in amino acids: CAWRRQLGTGELFF. The CDR3, as DNA: TGTGCCTGGCGACGGCAATTAGGCACCGGGGAGCTGTTTTTT. Using reference TRBV30 and TRBJ2-2 for the parts outside the CDR3, the full variable domain is SQTIHQWPATLVQPVGSPLSLECTVEGTSNPNLYWYRQAAGRGLQLLFYSVGIGQISSEVPQNLSASRPQDRQFILSSKKLLLSDSGFYLCAWRRQLGTGELFFGEGSRLTVL.

This clonotype occurred a few times. This chain connects TRBV7-9 to TRBJ1-1, with 8 nucleotides matching TRBD1. The CDR3 is made up of 15 amino acids. Losses at the gene ends were 5 bases for V and 4 bases for J; bases not matched to a gene: 9. Germline loops: CDR1 SEHNR, CDR2 FQNEAQ (reference sequence). Here the CDR3 DNA reads TGTGCCAGCAGCCAATATGGACAGGGTAGCACTGAAGCTTTCTTT. This translates into CASSQYGQGSTEAFF.

This clonotype came up many times. One end of the junction fails to match germline, which may point to a read error. The rearrangement joins TRBV12-3 or TRBV12-4 to TRBJ1-1, with D perhaps TRBD1 (6 bases). The CDR3 has 13 amino acids. The CDR3 is CASSLGANTEAFF. Here the CDR3 DNA reads TGCGCCAGCAGCTTGGGGGCGAACACTGAAGCTTTCTTT.

A few counts support this clonotype. V is TRBV7-2 and J is TRBJ1-2, with D perhaps TRBD1 (5 bases). CDR1 SGHTA and CDR2 FQGNSA come from the germline V gene. The CDR3 runs 13 residues. Between the trimmed V and J ends, which lost 5 bases and 8 bases, there was a span of 15 bases. The CDR3 spells CASSRGELDGYTF. In DNA, the CDR3 is TGTGCCAGCAGCCGGGGCGAATTGGACGGCTACACCTTC. The complete variable domain, with remaining parts taken from reference TRBV7-2 and TRBJ1-2, reads GAGVSQSPSNKVTEKGKDVELRCDPISGHTALYWYRQSLGQGLEFLIYFQGNSAPDKSGLPSDRFSAERTGGSVSTLTIQRTQQEDSAVYLCASSRGELDGYTFGSGTRLTVV.

The V gene is TRBV14, the J gene TRBJ2-5; TRBD2 matches at 8 bases. The CDR3 has 18 residues. In germline, CDR1 is SGHDN, CDR2 FVKESK. The V and J ends lost 0 bases and 1 base, in that order; junction bases with no gene match: 10. For the CDR3, the DNA is TGTGCCAGCAGCCAAGACGGATTGCCGGGAGGGACCCAAGAGACCCAGTACTTC. Residues: CASSQDGLPGGTQETQYF.

This clonotype came up a few times. The chain carries TRBV12-3 or TRBV12-4 and TRBJ2-1, with TRBD2 matching over 7 bases. V shed 4 bases and J 8 bases; nucleotides not matched to a gene: 11. This CDR3 is 15 amino acids long. In DNA form, the CDR3 reads TGTGCCAGCAGTTCCCGCCTAGCGGCGACCCATGAGCAGTTCTTC. The encoded protein is CASSSRLAATHEQFF.

V is TRBV13 and J is TRBJ2-7, with D possibly TRBD2 on 5 matching bases. CDR3 length: 16 residues. Germline-derived CDR1 and CDR2 are PRHDT and FYEKMQ (reference sequence). The ends were cut back, 4 bases at V and 0 bases at J, with 16 bases in the middle. The CDR3 reads CASSSLQRTGSYEQYF. The CDR3, as DNA: TGTGCCAGCAGCTCACTTCAGCGGACCGGCTCCTACGAGCAGTACTTC. The full variable domain, its missing parts supplied by reference TRBV13 and TRBJ2-7, is AAGVIQSPRHLIKEKRETATLKCYPIPRHDTVYWYQQGPGQDPQFLISFYEKMQSDKGSIPDRFSAQQFSDYHSELNMSSLELGDSALYFCASSSLQRTGSYEQYFGPGTRLTVT.

This clonotype was counted only a few times. The CDR3 loop reads CASSPQVFRYNEQFF. CDR3 coding DNA: TGTGCCAGCTCACCACAAGTATTCCGCTACAATGAGCAGTTCTTC. The chain carries TRBV18 and TRBJ2-1, with D unclear. The V gene lost 1 base and the J gene lost 3 bases, with 10 bases spanning the gap. Germline loops: CDR1 KGHSH, CDR2 LQKENI. The CDR3 totals 15 residues.

In its sample, this clonotype was seen a few times. The chain combines TRBV30 with TRBJ1-1, with D possibly being TRBD1 (6 bases). CDR1 is GTSNPN and CDR2 is SVGIG in the germline V gene (reference sequence). The V end lost 5 bases, the J end lost 0 bases, and 10 bases lay between the germline ends. This CDR3 contains 13 residues. As DNA, the CDR3 is TGTGCCTGGTCTAAGGGGGTGAACACTGAAGCTTTCTTT. It encodes CAWSKGVNTEAFF.

V gene TRBV12-3 or TRBV12-4 combines with J gene TRBJ1-2; D may be TRBD1 (5 bases). The CDR3 sequence is 14 residues long. Trimming stripped 6 bases from V and 2 bases from J, with 13 bases between. CDR3 protein: CASSPGDGNYGYTF. The CDR3 region has the DNA TGTGCCAGCAGCCCGGGGGACGGGAACTATGGCTACACCTTC.

This clonotype was picked up a small number of times. The chain couples TRBV7-6 to TRBJ2-7, with D unresolved. The germline V gene encodes CDR1 SGHVS and CDR2 FNYEAQ. Trimming shortened V by 1 base and J by 9 bases, and 13 bases separated the two germline ends. The CDR3 is 13 amino acids. The CDR3: CASSLGLSEGQYF. As DNA, the CDR3 is TGTGCCAGCAGCTTAGGGTTATCCGAAGGGCAGTACTTC.

The table lists this clonotype with a few counts. V and J are TRBV5-5 and TRBJ2-7; possible D gene TRBD2, 6 bases. This CDR3 spans 17 amino acids. The V gene lost 0 bases and the J gene lost 7 bases, with 23 bases spanning the gap. The germline V gene encodes CDR1 SGHKS and CDR2 YYEKEE (reference sequence). This CDR3 reads CASSLGPGLMPPLEQYF. CDR3 coding DNA: TGTGCCAGCAGCTTGGGGCCGGGACTGATGCCCCCCCTGGAGCAGTACTTC.

This clonotype has only a few counts. The chain recombines TRBV15 with TRBJ1-4; perhaps TRBD1 as D (5 bases). Trimming took 3 bases from V and 3 from J, leaving 11 bases between them. The CDR3 totals 15 residues. Germline lookup yields CDR1 LNHNV and CDR2 YYDKDF (reference sequence). CDR3 nucleotides: TGTGCCACCAGCAGGGGCGGGGGTTCTAATGAAAAACTGTTTTTT. Translated: CATSRGGGSNEKLFF.